This T cell receptor beta chain was sequenced during a study of cytomegalovirus exposure and HLA in healthy donors. 60 Vbeta and 13 Jbeta primers were used in PCR. Here immunoSEQ multiplex PCR was the method, and the copy in TCRdb shows in-frame clones only, minus some. The table records fewer than 120,000 clones, 86% of them present only once. Whole-study findings and limits: In a later analysis, TCR beta V- and J-gene trimming was associated with a missense DCLRE1C variant. The authors enumerated over 150 TCR beta chains as linked to cytomegalovirus.

A word on this clone: Its matching antigen is unknown.

Germline loops: CDR1 MNHNS, CDR2 SASEGT. This CDR3 region has 13 residues. The junction had 10 bases not matched to a gene; V was cut back by 8 bases and J by 6 bases. The sample was PBMCs. The chain is built from TRBV6-1 and TRBJ2-7; 7 bases are a match to TRBD1. The TCR comes from a man between 35 and 55 years old in good health and CMV-seronegative. The CDR3 bases are TGTGCCAGCCACGACAGGGCCGGGGCCGAGCAGTACTTC. It yields the protein CASHDRAGAEQYF.